Only a few counts were recorded for the clone carrying this T cell receptor (beta chain). This entry is derived from a study of T cells after yellow fever vaccination. Germline V lookup: CDR1 MNHEY, CDR2 SVGAGI. Trimming removed 7 bases from V and 0 bases from J; junction bases left unmatched: 1. The CDR3 has 13 amino acids. TCRdb reprocessed the 5' RACE reads with MiXCR, giving one entry per CDR3 protein. Of under 250,000 distinct CDR3 sequences in the sample, 3% to 4% were seen once. The source was CD4+ T cells sorted from PBMCs, collected 10 days after the yellow fever booster vaccination. The chain couples TRBV6-5 to TRBJ2-3, with 7 bases fitting TRBD1. The TCR was taken from a man aged 18 to 30 who received the YFV17D yellow fever vaccine. The CDR3 region has the DNA TGTGCCAGCAAGACAGGGAGCACAGATACGCAGTATTTT. Protein sequence: CASKTGSTDTQYF.